The source of this TCR beta chain is a study of cytomegalovirus exposure and HLA in healthy donors. Study overall: The 95 to 150 validation repertoires used the same platform as the 666 first-cohort repertoires, a later analysis reported.

Study conclusions and caveats: Cytomegalovirus association was assigned to approximately 160 TCR beta chains.

Comment on this clone: Its antigen is still unknown.

Method: immunoSEQ multiplex PCR; TCRdb's copy keeps in-frame clones and lacks some. The sample gives about 110,000 clones, 90% to 97% of which show up once; 0.65% to 0.7% is in the top ten. What was sequenced was PBMCs. The receptor's source is a young woman in good health and CMV-seronegative.

The CDR3 nucleotides are TGTGCCAGCAGCGTGGACAGGGGCGGCGAGCAGTTCTTC. This codes for CASSVDRGGEQFF. The V gene is TRBV5-6, the J gene TRBJ2-1, with 9 nucleotides matching TRBD1. After removal of 4 bases from V and 10 bases from J, the junction contained 6 bases not matched to a gene. This CDR3 spans 13 amino acids. Germline V CDR1 and CDR2: SGHDT, YYEEEE.